This is a list of T cell receptor beta chains from one sample in a study of blood T cell repertoires in COVID-19. Measured with immunoSEQ multiplex PCR; TCRdb has only the in-frame clones, and not every one. The top ten clones hold approximately 1% of a sample with approximately 30,000 clones, around 91% of them seen once. The material sequenced was peripheral blood. The receptor source for this set is an older man with active or convalescent COVID-19. Each CDR3 is given with its conserved first and last residue. Each record gives: V gene, clone size, D gene, J gene, CDR3 protein, CDR3 DNA. The D gene is left open where the match is weak. Not all rows give a size; the values are once, few, many and, for expanded clones, a class.

TRBV2	few	-	TRBJ1-6	CASSGVSSNSPLHF	TGTGCCAGCAGTGGTGTCTCGAGCAATTCACCCCTCCACTTT
TRBV10-3	-	TRBD2	TRBJ2-2	CAISDGTSGVTLTGELFF	TGTGCCATCAGTGATGGGACTAGCGGGGTAACATTAACCGGGGAGCTGTTTTTT
TRBV27	-	TRBD2	TRBJ2-7	CASGLAAGGTYEQYF	TGTGCCAGCGGGTTAGCAGCGGGAGGAACCTACGAGCAGTACTTC
TRBV7-3	-	TRBD2	TRBJ2-4	CASSPGAAGVNIQYF	TGTGCCAGCAGCCCTGGGGCAGCGGGGGTGAACATTCAGTACTTC
TRBV7-3	-	TRBD1	TRBJ2-5	CASSPSGQQETQYF	TGTGCCAGCAGCCCCTCGGGACAGCAAGAGACCCAGTACTTC
TRBV9	-	-	TRBJ2-1	CASRRSSGPWDEQFF	TGTGCCAGCAGAAGGTCCAGCGGCCCTTGGGATGAGCAGTTCTTC
TRBV2	-	TRBD2	TRBJ2-7	CASTGTSNYEQYF	TGTGCCAGCACTGGGACTAGCAACTACGAGCAGTACTTC
TRBV28	-	-	TRBJ2-7	CASSPSVSYEQYF	TGTGCCAGCAGTCCTAGTGTCTCCTACGAGCAGTACTTC
TRBV10-2	few	-	TRBJ1-2	CASSDLRGDYGYTF	TGCGCCAGCAGTGACCTGCGGGGGGATTATGGCTACACCTTC
TRBV12-3/TRBV12-4	-	-	TRBJ1-4	CASSDWEKLFF	TGTGCCAGCAGTGACTGGGAAAAACTGTTTTTT
TRBV5-1	-	-	TRBJ1-2	CASSLVAPPRYGYTF	TGCGCCAGCAGCTTGGTAGCTCCCCCCCGCTATGGCTACACCTTC